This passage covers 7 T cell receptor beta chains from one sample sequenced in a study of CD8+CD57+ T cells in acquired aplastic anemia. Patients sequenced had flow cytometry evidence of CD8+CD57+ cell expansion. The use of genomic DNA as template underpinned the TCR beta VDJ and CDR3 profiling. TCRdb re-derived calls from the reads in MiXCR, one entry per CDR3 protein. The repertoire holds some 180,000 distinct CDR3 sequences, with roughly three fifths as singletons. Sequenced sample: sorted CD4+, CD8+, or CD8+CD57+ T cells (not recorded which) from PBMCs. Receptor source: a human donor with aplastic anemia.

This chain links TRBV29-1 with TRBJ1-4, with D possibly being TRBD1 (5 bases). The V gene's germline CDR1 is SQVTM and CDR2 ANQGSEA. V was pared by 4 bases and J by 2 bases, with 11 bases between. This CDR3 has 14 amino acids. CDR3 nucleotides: TGCAGCGTTGGAGGAGGGGCTACTAATGAAAAACTGTTTTTT. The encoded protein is CSVGGGATNEKLFF.

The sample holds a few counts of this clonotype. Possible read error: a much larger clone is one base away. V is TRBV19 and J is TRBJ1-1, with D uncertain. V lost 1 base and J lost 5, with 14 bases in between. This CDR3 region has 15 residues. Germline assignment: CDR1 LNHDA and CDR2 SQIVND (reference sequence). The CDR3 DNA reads TGTGCCAGTAGTATAGTGTACGAGGGTTCGACTGAAGCTTTCTTT. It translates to CASSIVYEGSTEAFF.

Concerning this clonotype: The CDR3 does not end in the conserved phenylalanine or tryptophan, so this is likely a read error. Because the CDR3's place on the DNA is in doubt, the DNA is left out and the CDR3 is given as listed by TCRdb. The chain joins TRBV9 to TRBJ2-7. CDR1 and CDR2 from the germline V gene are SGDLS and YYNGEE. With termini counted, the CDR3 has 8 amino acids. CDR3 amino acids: CASSVEDA.

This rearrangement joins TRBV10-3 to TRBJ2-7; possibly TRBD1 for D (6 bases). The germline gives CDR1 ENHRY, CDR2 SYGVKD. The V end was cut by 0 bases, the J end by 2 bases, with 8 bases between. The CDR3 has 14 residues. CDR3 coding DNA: TGTGCCATCAGTGAGTCGGACAGAGCCTACGAGCAGTACTTC. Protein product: CAISESDRAYEQYF.

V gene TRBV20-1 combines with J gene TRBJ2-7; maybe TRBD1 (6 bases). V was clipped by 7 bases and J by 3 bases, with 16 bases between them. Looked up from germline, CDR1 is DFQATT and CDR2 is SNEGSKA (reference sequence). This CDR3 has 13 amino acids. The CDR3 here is CSVNARGVYEQYF. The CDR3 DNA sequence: TGCAGTGTTAACGCCAGGGGTGTCTACGAGCAGTACTTC.

For the CDR3, the DNA is TGTGCCAGCAGCTTAGAGGGTCCCCAGGGCTGTGCGAACACCGGGGAGCTGTTTTTT. Translated, it gives CASSLEGPQGCANTGELFF. The V and J genes are TRBV11-2 and TRBJ2-2; D possibly corresponds to TRBD1 (5 bases). Deletions cut 0 bases from V and 0 bases from J, with 17 bases between. Germline V CDR1 and CDR2: SGHAT, FQNNGV. The CDR3 has 19 amino acids.

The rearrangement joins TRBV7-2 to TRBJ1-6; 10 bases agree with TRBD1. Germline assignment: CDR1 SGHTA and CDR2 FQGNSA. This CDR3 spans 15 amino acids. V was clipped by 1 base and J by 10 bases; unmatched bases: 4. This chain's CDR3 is CASSLVWDRGSPLHF. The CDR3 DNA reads TGTGCCAGCAGCTTAGTGTGGGACAGGGGCTCACCCCTCCACTTT.